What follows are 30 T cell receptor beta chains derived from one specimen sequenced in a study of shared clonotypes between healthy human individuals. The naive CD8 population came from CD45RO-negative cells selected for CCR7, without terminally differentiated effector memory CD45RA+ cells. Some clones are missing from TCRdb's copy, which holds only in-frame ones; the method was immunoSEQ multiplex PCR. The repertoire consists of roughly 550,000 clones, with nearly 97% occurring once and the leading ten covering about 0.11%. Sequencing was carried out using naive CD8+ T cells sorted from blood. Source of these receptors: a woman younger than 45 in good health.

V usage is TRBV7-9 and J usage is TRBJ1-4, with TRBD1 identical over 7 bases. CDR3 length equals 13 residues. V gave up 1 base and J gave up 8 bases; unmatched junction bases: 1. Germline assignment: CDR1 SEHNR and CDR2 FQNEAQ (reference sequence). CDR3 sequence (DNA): TGTGCCAGCAGCTTAGACAGGGGCGAAAAACTGTTTTTT. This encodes CASSLDRGEKLFF. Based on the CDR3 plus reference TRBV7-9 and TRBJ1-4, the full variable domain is DTGVSQNPRHKITKRGQNVTFRCDPISEHNRLYWYRQTLGQGPEFLTYFQNEAQLEKSRLLSDRFSAERPKGSFSTLEIQRTEQGDSAMYLCASSLDRGEKLFFGSGTQLSVL.

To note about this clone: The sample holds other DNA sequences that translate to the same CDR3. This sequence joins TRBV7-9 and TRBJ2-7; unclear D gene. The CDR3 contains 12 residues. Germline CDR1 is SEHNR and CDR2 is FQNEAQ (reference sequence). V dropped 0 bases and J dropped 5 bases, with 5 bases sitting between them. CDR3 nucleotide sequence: TGTGCCAGCAGCTTAGCGCTGAACGAGCAGTACTTC. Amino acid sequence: CASSLALNEQYF. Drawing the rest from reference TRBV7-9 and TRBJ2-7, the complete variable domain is DTGVSQNPRHKITKRGQNVTFRCDPISEHNRLYWYRQTLGQGPEFLTYFQNEAQLEKSRLLSDRFSAERPKGSFSTLEIQRTEQGDSAMYLCASSLALNEQYFGPGTRLTVT.

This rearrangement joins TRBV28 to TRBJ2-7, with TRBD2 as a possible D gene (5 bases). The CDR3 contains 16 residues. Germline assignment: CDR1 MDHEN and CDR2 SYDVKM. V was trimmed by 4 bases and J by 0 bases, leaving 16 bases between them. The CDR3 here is CASSSRRAGHSYEQYF. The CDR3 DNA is TGTGCCAGCAGTTCTCGGCGGGCGGGCCACTCCTACGAGCAGTACTTC.

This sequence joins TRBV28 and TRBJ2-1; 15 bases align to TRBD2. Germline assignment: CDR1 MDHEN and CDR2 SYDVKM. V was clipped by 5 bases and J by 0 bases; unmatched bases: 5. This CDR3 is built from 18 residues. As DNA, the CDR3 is TGTGCCAGCAGTCCGGGACTAGCGGGAGGAAGCTCCTACAATGAGCAGTTCTTC. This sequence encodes CASSPGLAGGSSYNEQFF.

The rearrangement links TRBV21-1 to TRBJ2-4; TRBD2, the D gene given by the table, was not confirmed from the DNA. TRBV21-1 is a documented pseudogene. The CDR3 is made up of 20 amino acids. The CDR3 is CASNNSRTSGRDLAKNIQYF. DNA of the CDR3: TGTGCCAGCAACAATTCTAGGACTAGCGGGAGGGACTTAGCCAAAAACATTCAGTACTTC.

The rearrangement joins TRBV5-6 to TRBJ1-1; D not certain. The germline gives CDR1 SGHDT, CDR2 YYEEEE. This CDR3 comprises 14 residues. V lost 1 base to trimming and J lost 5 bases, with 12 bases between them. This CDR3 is CASSLQGALTEAFF. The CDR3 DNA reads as TGTGCCAGCAGCTTGCAAGGCGCACTAACTGAAGCTTTCTTT.

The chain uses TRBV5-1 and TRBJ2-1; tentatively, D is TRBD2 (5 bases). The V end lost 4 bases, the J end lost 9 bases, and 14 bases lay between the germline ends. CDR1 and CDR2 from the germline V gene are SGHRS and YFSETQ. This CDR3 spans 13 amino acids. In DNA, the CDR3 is TGCGCCAGCAGCCCTCCGACTAACGGTGAGCAGTTCTTC. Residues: CASSPPTNGEQFF.

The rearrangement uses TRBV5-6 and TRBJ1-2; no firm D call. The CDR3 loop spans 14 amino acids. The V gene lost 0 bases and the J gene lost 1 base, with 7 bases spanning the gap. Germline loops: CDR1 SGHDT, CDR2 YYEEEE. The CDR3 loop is CASSLDVSNYGYTF. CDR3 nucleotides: TGTGCCAGCAGCTTGGATGTCAGTAACTATGGCTACACCTTC.

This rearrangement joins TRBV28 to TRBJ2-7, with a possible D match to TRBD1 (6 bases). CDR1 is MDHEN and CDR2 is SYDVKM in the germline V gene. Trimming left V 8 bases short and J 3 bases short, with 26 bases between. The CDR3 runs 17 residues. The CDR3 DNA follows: TGTGCCAGCTTAACGACAGGTCACGACTTCGGAGACTACGAGCAGTACTTC. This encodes CASLTTGHDFGDYEQYF.

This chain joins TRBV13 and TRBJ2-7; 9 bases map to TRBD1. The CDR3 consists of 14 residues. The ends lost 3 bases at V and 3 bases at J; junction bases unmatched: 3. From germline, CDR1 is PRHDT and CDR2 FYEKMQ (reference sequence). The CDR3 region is CASSFPGQGYEQYF. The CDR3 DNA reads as TGTGCCAGCAGCTTTCCGGGACAGGGCTACGAGCAGTACTTC.

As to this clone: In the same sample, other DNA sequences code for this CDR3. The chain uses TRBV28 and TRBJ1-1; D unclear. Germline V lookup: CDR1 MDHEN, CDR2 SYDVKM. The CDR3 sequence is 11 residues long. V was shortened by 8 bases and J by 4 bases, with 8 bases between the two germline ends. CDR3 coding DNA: TGTGCCAGCCGGGGAGGCACTGAAGCTTTCTTT. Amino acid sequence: CASRGGTEAFF.

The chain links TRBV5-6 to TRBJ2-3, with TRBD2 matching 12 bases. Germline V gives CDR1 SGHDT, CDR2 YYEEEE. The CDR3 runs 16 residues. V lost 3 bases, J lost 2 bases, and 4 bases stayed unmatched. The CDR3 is CASSSGLAGNTDTQYF. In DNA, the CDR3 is TGTGCCAGCAGCTCGGGACTAGCGGGTAACACAGATACGCAGTATTTT.

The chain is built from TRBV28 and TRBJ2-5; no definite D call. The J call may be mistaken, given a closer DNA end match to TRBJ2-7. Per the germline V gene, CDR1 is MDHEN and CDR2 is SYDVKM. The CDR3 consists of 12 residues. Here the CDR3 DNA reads TGTGCCAGCAGTTTATATGGGCGCGAGCAGTACTTC. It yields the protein CASSLYGREQYF.

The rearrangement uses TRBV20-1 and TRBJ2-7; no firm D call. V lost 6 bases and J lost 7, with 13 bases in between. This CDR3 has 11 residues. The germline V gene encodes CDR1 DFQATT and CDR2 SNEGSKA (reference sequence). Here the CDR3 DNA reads TGCAGTGCGCCCCTGATAGGGGAGCAGTACTTC. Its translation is CSAPLIGEQYF.

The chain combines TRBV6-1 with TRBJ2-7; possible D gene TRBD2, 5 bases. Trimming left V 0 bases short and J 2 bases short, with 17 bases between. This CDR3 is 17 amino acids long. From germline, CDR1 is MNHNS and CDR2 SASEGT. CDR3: CASSEALGSLGTYEQYF. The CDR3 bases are TGTGCCAGCAGTGAAGCCCTGGGGAGTTTGGGTACCTACGAGCAGTACTTC.

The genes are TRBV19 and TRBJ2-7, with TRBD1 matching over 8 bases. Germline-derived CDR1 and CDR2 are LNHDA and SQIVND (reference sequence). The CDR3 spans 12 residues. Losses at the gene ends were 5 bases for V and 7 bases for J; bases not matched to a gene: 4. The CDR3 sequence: CASSQGQAEQYF. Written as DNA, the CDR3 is TGTGCCAGTAGTCAGGGACAGGCGGAGCAGTACTTC.

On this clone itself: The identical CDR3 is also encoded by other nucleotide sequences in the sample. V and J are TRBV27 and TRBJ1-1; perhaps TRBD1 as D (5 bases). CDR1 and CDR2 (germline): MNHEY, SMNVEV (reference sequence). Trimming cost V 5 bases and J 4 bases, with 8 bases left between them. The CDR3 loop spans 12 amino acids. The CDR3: CASSTGGTEAFF. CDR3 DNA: TGTGCCAGCAGTACGGGGGGCACTGAAGCTTTCTTT.

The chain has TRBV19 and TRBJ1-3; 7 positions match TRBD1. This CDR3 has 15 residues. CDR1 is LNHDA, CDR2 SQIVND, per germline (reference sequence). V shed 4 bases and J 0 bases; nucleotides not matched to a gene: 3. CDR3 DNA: TGTGCCAGTAGTAAGGGGGACAGCTCTGGAAACACCATATATTTT. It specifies CASSKGDSSGNTIYF.

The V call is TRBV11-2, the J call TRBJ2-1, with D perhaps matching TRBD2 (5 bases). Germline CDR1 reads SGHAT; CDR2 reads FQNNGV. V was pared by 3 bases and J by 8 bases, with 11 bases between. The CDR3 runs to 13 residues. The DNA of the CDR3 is TGTGCCAGCAGCTTTTCGGGGAGTTATGAGCAGTTCTTC. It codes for CASSFSGSYEQFF. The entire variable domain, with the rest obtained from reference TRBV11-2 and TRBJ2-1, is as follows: EAGVAQSPRYKIIEKRQSVAFWCNPISGHATLYWYQQILGQGPKLLIQFQNNGVVDDSQLPKDRFSAERLKGVDSTLKIQPAKLEDSAVYLCASSFSGSYEQFFGPGTRLTVL.

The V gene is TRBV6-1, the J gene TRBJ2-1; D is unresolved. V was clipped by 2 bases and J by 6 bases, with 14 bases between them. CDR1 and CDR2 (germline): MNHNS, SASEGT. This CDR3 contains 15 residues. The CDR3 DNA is TGTGCCAGCAGTGAATTCAGCCCTGGTGGCAATGAGCAGTTCTTC. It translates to CASSEFSPGGNEQFF.

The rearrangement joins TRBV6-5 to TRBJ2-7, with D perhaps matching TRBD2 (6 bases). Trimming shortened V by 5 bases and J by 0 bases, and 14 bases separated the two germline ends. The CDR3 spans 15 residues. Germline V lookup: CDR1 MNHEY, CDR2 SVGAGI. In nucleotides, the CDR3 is TGTGCCAGCAGTCCACTGGGCGGGGCCTCCTACGAGCAGTACTTC. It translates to CASSPLGGASYEQYF.

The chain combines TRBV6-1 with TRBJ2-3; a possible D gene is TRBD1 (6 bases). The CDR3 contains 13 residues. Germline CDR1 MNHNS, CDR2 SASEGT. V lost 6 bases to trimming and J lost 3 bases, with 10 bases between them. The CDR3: CASRTGGTDTQYF. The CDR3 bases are TGTGCCAGCAGGACAGGTGGAACAGATACGCAGTATTTT.

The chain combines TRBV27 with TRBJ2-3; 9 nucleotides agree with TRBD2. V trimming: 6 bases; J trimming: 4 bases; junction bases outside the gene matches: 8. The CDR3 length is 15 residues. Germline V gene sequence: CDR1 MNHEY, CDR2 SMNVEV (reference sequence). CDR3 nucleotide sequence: TGTGCCAGCAGGACTAGCGGCACCCCCCCAGATACGCAGTATTTT. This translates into CASRTSGTPPDTQYF.

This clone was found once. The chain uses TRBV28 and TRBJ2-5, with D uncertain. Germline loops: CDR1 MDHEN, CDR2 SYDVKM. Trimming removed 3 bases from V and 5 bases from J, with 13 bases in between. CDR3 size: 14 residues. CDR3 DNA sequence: TGTGCCAGCAGTTTCCGACTTAGTACGGAGACCCAGTACTTC. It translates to CASSFRLSTETQYF. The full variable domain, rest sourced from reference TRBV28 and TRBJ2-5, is DVKVTQSSRYLVKRTGEKVFLECVQDMDHENMFWYRQDPGLGLRLIYFSYDVKMKEKGDIPEGYSVSREKKERFSLILESASTNQTSMYLCASSFRLSTETQYFGPGTRLLVL.

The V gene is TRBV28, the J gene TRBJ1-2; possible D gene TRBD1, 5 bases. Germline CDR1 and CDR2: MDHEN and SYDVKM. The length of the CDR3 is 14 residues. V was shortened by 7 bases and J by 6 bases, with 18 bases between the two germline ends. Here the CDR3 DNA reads TGTGCCAGCACGGGCCATAACGGGGGAGATGGCTACACCTTC. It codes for CASTGHNGGDGYTF.

DNA of the CDR3: TGCAGCGCTGGGGGTGGGAGGGTCTACGAGCAGTACTTC. It specifies CSAGGGRVYEQYF. The rearrangement joins TRBV29-1 to TRBJ2-7; 7 bases are shared with TRBD2. V dropped 7 bases and J dropped 3; count of bases not matched to a gene: 9. Per germline, CDR1 SQVTM and CDR2 ANQGSEA. The CDR3 runs to 13 residues.

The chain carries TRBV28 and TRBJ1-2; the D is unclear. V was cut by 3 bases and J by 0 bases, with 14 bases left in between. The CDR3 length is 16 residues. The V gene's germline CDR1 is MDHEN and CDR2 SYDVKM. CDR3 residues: CASSLAQQPANYGYTF. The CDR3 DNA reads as TGTGCCAGCAGTTTGGCCCAACAGCCAGCTAACTATGGCTACACCTTC.

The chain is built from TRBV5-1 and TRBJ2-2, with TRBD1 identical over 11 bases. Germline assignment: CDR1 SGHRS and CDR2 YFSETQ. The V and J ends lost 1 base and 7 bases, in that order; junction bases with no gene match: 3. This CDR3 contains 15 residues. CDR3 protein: CASSLMDRGRGELFF. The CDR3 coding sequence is TGCGCCAGCAGCTTGATGGACAGGGGGCGCGGGGAGCTGTTTTTT.

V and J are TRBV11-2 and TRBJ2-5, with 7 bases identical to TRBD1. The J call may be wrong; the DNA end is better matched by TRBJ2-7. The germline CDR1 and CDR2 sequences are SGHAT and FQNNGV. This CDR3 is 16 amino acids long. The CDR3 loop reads CASSPPRRTGLYEQYF. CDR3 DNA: TGTGCCAGCAGCCCACCTAGGAGGACAGGACTCTACGAGCAGTACTTC.

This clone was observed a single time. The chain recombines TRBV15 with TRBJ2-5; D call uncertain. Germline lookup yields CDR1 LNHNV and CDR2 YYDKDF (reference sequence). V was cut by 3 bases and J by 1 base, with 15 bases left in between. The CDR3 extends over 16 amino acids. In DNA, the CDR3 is TGTGCCACCAGCAGTGCTGTCGGGTGGACCCAAGAGACCCAGTACTTC. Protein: CATSSAVGWTQETQYF.